This T cell receptor beta chain was recorded in a study of blood T cell repertoires in COVID-19. Background on the study: COVID-19 samples from acute and convalescent phases originated in the United States, Italy and Spain. PBMCs, B-cell-depleted T cells, or T cells provided the cDNA or gDNA that made up the material.

J lost 1 base, V lost 0 bases, and 0 bases had no gene match. The germline CDR1 and CDR2 sequences are ENHRY and SYGVKD. The CDR3 has 16 residues. Per the original data handling: From reference gene primer amplification, estimates of nucleated cell counts were derived. Measured with immunoSEQ multiplex PCR; TCRdb has only the in-frame clones, and not every one. V, J and clone size derive from that table, while D and trimming were established from the DNA sequence. The table includes 250,000 to 300,000 clones, 75% to 90% detected once. Seattle's cohort entered during active infection and was followed longitudinally.

The chain uses TRBV10-3 and TRBJ2-2; 9 bases align to TRBD2. Specimen: peripheral blood. The TCR originated in a woman in her 70s with COVID-19, enrolled during active disease. CDR3 in amino acids: CAISESTSGNTGELFF. As DNA, the CDR3 is TGTGCCATCAGTGAGTCGACTAGCGGGAACACCGGGGAGCTGTTTTTT.